The entry below describes one TCR beta chain. CDR1 and CDR2 from the germline V gene are MNHEY and SVGAGI. This CDR3 region has 11 residues. V lost 9 bases to trimming and J lost 7 bases, with 12 bases between them. The sample comes from a study of shared clonotypes between healthy human individuals. Clones were sequenced by immunoSEQ multiplex PCR, and TCRdb holds only the in-frame ones, with some missing. This sample has about 2 million clones, with just under 95% found just once. Naive-designated CD8 cells lacked CD45RO, were positively enriched for CCR7, and omitted terminally differentiated effector memory CD45RA+ cells. Nashville, Tennessee was home to all donors, who were Caucasian adults.

The receptor was derived from a man aged 18 to 29 in good health. Input material: naive CD8+ T cells sorted from blood. This sequence joins TRBV6-5 and TRBJ1-1; D possibly corresponds to TRBD1 (5 bases). CDR3 loop: CASTTGFEAFF. The CDR3 DNA reads as TGTGCCAGTACCACAGGTTTTGAAGCTTTCTTT.